The 17 T cell receptor beta chains presented below share a single source sample, sequenced in a study of blood T cell repertoires in COVID-19 (dated by TCRdb to the early 2020s). The library was built by means of the immunoSEQ multiplex PCR assay. Not all clones reach the TCRdb copy of this immuneACCESS table, which keeps in-frame sequences only. Checked studies attribute under half of the gap to unresolved V genes and leave the rest unexplained. In this sample the table shows 35,000 to 45,000 clones, roughly 87% of which occur a single time. About an eighth of the sample lies in the top ten. The source material was peripheral blood. Every receptor here comes from a human donor in a cohort sampled during active COVID-19.

The rearrangement links TRBV7-2 to TRBJ2-1, with D possibly matching TRBD1 (6 bases). The CDR3 is 14 residues long. The V end lost 0 bases, the J end lost 4 bases, and 7 bases lay between the germline ends. Germline assignment: CDR1 SGHTA and CDR2 FQGNSA. In DNA, the CDR3 is TGTGCCAGCAGCTTAGCGGGACAATACAATGAGCAGTTCTTC. Translating it yields CASSLAGQYNEQFF.

The V gene is TRBV9, the J gene TRBJ2-5, with D possibly TRBD2 on 7 matching bases. This CDR3 has 14 residues. Germline CDR1 is SGDLS and CDR2 is YYNGEE. V lost 2 bases, J lost 5 bases, and 13 bases lay in between. CDR3 protein: CASSVGAGAETQYF. The CDR3 DNA follows: TGTGCCAGCAGCGTGGGGGCGGGAGCCGAGACCCAGTACTTC.

The chain is built from TRBV28 and TRBJ1-3, with TRBD1 as a possible D gene (6 bases). V lost 5 bases, J lost 7 bases, and 18 bases lay in between. The CDR3 is 15 amino acids. Germline-derived CDR1 and CDR2 are MDHEN and SYDVKM. The CDR3 protein is CASSPPTQGMNTIYF. DNA for the CDR3: TGTGCCAGCAGTCCTCCGACTCAGGGGATGAACACCATATATTTT.

This chain uses TRBV27 with TRBJ1-1, with D possibly matching TRBD1 (6 bases). Germline values: CDR1 MNHEY, CDR2 SMNVEV (reference sequence). This CDR3 is 14 amino acids long. V was pared by 2 bases and J by 8 bases, with 15 bases between. The CDR3 DNA follows: TGTGCCAGCAGTTTAAGGCCCCAGGACAGAGAAGCTTTCTTT. This translates into CASSLRPQDREAFF.

V is TRBV2 and J is TRBJ2-7; 13 bases agree with TRBD2. J was trimmed by 4 bases and V by 6 bases; bases with no gene match: 6. Germline loops: CDR1 SNHLY, CDR2 FYNNEI. The CDR3 is 15 amino acids. The DNA of the CDR3 is TGTGCCAGCAGACTAGCGGGAGGGCCCTCGTACGAGCAGTACTTC. As protein: CASRLAGGPSYEQYF.

The rearrangement links TRBV5-4 to TRBJ2-2; 10 bases fit TRBD1. The CDR3 length is 15 residues. Unmatched junction bases numbered 4, after V lost 4 bases and J lost 4 bases. Germline values: CDR1 SGHNT, CDR2 YYREEE (reference sequence). For the CDR3, the DNA is TGTGCCAGCAGCCCGGACAGGGGGAGCACCGGGGAGCTGTTTTTT. As protein: CASSPDRGSTGELFF.

V gene TRBV7-2 combines with J gene TRBJ2-7; 10 bases match TRBD2. This CDR3 is built from 14 residues. The junction had 7 bases not matched to a gene; V was cut back by 4 bases and J by 7 bases. Germline CDR1 reads SGHTA; CDR2 reads FQGNSA. In nucleotides, the CDR3 is TGTGCCAGCAGCTCGGGACTAGCGACCGGGGAGCAGTACTTC. Residues: CASSSGLATGEQYF.

This chain links TRBV3-1 (or the pseudogene TRBV3-2) with TRBJ2-7; TRBD2 aligns across 8 bases. The V and J ends lost 6 bases and 2 bases, in that order; junction bases with no gene match: 9. Germline lookup yields CDR1 LGHDT and CDR2 YNNKEL (reference sequence). The CDR3 has 15 amino acids. CDR3 in amino acids: CASSPSGSDPYEQYF. CDR3 sequence (DNA): TGTGCCAGCAGTCCAAGCGGGAGTGATCCCTACGAGCAGTACTTC.

This chain connects TRBV7-2 to TRBJ2-3; 10 positions agree with TRBD2. The CDR3 length is 16 residues. Trimming took 1 base from V and 3 from J; bases not matched to a gene: 4. Germline V CDR1 and CDR2: SGHTA, FQGNSA. CDR3 sequence (DNA): TGTGCCAGCAGCTTAGGGTGGACTAGCGGAACAGATACGCAGTATTTT. Its translation is CASSLGWTSGTDTQYF.

The chain employs TRBV28 and TRBJ1-1; D unclear. Deletions cut 4 bases from V and 6 bases from J, with 9 bases between. The germline gives CDR1 MDHEN, CDR2 SYDVKM. The CDR3 contains 12 residues. In DNA, the CDR3 is TGTGCCAGCAGTTCCTCGGGTTCTGAAGCTTTCTTT. Its translation is CASSSSGSEAFF.

J is TRBJ1-5 and V is TRBV19; 8 nucleotides line up with TRBD1. This CDR3 has 15 residues. The trim removed 1 base at V and 5 bases at J, leaving 4 bases unmatched. Germline V gene sequence: CDR1 LNHDA, CDR2 SQIVND (reference sequence). CDR3 sequence (DNA): TGTGCCAGTAGTATAGGACAGGGGTTCGATCAGCCCCAGCATTTT. It codes for CASSIGQGFDQPQHF.

This clone has a single count. The chain carries TRBV12-3 or TRBV12-4 and TRBJ1-2; 7 bases align to TRBD1. CDR3 length: 12 residues. V lost 5 bases and J lost 5; bases outside the gene matches: 2. CDR3 nucleotide sequence: TGTGCCAGCAGTCCGACAGGGTATGGCTACACCTTC. This translates into CASSPTGYGYTF.

V gene TRBV19 combines with J gene TRBJ1-1, with D unresolved. The V gene's germline CDR1 is LNHDA and CDR2 SQIVND (reference sequence). V was trimmed by 5 bases and J by 7 bases, leaving 14 bases between them. The CDR3 consists of 13 residues. The CDR3 coding sequence is TGTGCCAGTAGTCCAGACTTTTCAAATGAAGCTTTCTTT. The encoded protein is CASSPDFSNEAFF.

The chain joins TRBV30 to TRBJ2-6, with 8 bases matching TRBD1. V was pared by 4 bases and J by 0 bases, with 14 bases of the junction left unmatched. The CDR3 is 19 residues long. The germline V gene has CDR1 GTSNPN and CDR2 SVGIG (reference sequence). The CDR3 is CAWNRRRTGRPSGANVLTF. The CDR3 DNA reads TGTGCCTGGAACCGGCGCCGGACAGGGCGCCCCTCTGGGGCCAACGTCCTGACTTTC.

The CDR3 is CASESGTGDNEQFF. In nucleotides, the CDR3 is TGTGCCAGCGAATCCGGGACTGGAGACAATGAGCAGTTCTTC. The chain uses TRBV2 and TRBJ2-1; D may be TRBD2 (6 bases). CDR3 length: 14 residues. Trimming took off 8 bases at V and 5 bases at J, with 16 bases between the two ends. Per germline, CDR1 SNHLY and CDR2 FYNNEI.

The chain has TRBV13 and TRBJ1-1, with 10 nucleotides matching TRBD1. The V gene end was trimmed by 2 bases and the J gene end by 4 bases; junction bases not matched to a gene: 4. The CDR3 totals 15 residues. Germline V gene lookup returns CDR1 PRHDT and CDR2 FYEKMQ (reference sequence). CDR3 residues: CASSLPDRGRTEAFF. DNA of the CDR3: TGTGCCAGCAGCTTACCTGACAGGGGGCGCACTGAAGCTTTCTTT.

This clone was recorded once. The genes are TRBV5-1 and TRBJ2-7, with TRBD1 identical over 8 bases. The CDR3 covers 13 residues. The germline V gene encodes CDR1 SGHRS and CDR2 YFSETQ. With V trimmed by 6 bases and J by 7 bases, 9 bases remained unmatched. The CDR3 loop is CASKDRDEGEQYF. The DNA of the CDR3 is TGCGCCAGCAAGGACAGGGATGAGGGAGAGCAGTACTTC. Combining the CDR3 with reference TRBV5-1 and TRBJ2-7 gives the whole variable domain KAGVTQTPRYLIKTRGQQVTLSCSPISGHRSVSWYQQTPGQGLQFLFEYFSETQRNKGNFPGRFSGRQFSNSRSEMNVSTLELGDSALYLCASKDRDEGEQYFGPGTRLTVT.